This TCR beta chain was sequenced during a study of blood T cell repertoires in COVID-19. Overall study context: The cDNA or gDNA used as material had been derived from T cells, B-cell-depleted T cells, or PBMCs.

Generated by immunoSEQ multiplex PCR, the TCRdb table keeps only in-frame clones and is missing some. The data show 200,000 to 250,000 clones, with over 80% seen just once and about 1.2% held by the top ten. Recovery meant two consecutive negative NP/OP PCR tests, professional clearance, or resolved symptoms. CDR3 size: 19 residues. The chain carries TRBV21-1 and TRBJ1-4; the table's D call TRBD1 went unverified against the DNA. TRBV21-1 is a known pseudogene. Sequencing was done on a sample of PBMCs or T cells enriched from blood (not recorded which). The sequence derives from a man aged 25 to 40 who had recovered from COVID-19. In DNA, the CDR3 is TGTGCCAGCAGCACCTTAAGGGGGGACAGGCATTCGGAGAAGGAAAAACTGTTTTTT. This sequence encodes CASSTLRGDRHSEKEKLFF.